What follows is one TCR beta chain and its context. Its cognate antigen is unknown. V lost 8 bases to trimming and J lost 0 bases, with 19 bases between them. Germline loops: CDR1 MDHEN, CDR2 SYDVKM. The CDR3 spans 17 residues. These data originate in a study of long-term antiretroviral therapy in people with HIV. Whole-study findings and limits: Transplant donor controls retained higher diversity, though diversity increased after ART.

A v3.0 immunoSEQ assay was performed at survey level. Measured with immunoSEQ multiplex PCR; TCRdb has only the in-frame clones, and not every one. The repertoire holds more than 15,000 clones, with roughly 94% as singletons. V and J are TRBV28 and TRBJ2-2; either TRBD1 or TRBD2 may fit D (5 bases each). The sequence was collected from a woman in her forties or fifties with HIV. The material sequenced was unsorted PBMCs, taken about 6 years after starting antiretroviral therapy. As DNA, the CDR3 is TGTGCCAGCTCTCTATTTCCCGGGACGCCGAACACCGGGGAGCTGTTTTTT. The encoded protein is CASSLFPGTPNTGELFF. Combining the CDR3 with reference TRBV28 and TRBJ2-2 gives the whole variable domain DVKVTQSSRYLVKRTGEKVFLECVQDMDHENMFWYRQDPGLGLRLIYFSYDVKMKEKGDIPEGYSVSREKKERFSLILESASTNQTSMYLCASSLFPGTPNTGELFFGEGSRLTVL.